Following are 9 T cell receptor beta chains from one sample sequenced in a study of molecular identifiers for immune sequencing clone quantification. TCRdb called the PCR reads again in MiXCR, with one record for every CDR3 protein. The sample yields roughly 100,000 distinct CDR3 sequences, about 35% seen once. The sample was naive CD8+ T cells from blood, with Jurkat cell RNA spiked in. Indicated subset: FACS-sorted CD8+CD4-CCR7+CD45RA+ naive T cells. Source of these receptors: a human donor in good health. Some libraries in this study had Jurkat cell RNA spiked in.

Ten or more counts support this clonotype. Germline and junction disagree at one end, which may indicate a read error. The chain recombines TRBV7-2 with TRBJ2-5; D is perhaps TRBD1 (5 bases). Germline-derived CDR1 and CDR2 are SGHTA and FQGNSA. The length of the CDR3 is 13 residues. CDR3 sequence reads: CASSLVGEETQYF. The CDR3 region has the DNA TGTGCCAGCAGTTTAGTAGGGGAAGAGACCCAGTACTTC.

The V call is TRBV18, the J call TRBJ1-2; no clear D gene. The CDR3 runs to 15 residues. V was cut by 0 bases and J by 1 base, with 9 bases left in between. The germline V gene has CDR1 KGHSH and CDR2 LQKENI. CDR3 in amino acids: CASSPPADGNYGYTF. CDR3 DNA: TGTGCCAGCTCACCACCGGCGGACGGTAACTATGGCTACACCTTC.

In its sample, this clonotype was seen once. A much larger clonotype is one base distant, so this may be a read error. The rearrangement joins TRBV28 to TRBJ2-2; a possible D gene is TRBD1 (6 bases). This CDR3 is 16 amino acids long. CDR1 is MDHEN and CDR2 is SYDVKM in the germline V gene. The CDR3 coding sequence is TGTGCCAGCAGTGGCGCCCAGGGGAAGAACACCGGGGAGCTGATTTTT. Translated: CASSGAQGKNTGELIF.

In this sample, this clonotype turned up many times. V gene TRBV12-3 or TRBV12-4 combines with J gene TRBJ1-2; D is undetermined. Between the trimmed V and J ends, which lost 5 bases and 5 bases, there was a span of 9 bases. The CDR3 length is 12 residues. The CDR3, as DNA: TGTGCCAGCAGTCTTTGGAAGTATGGCTACACCTTC. Amino acids: CASSLWKYGYTF.

The rearrangement uses TRBV4-3 and TRBJ2-7, with D unresolved. With 4 bases removed from V and 0 bases from J, the gap between germline ends came to 10 bases. The CDR3 is 14 residues long. Germline V CDR1 and CDR2: LGHNA, YSLEER. Here the CDR3 reads CASSPTRSSYEQYF. The CDR3 DNA reads as TGCGCCAGCAGCCCGACCCGGAGCTCCTACGAGCAGTACTTC.

Regarding this clonotype: Its ends do not fully match the called genes, so a read error is possible. The J gene is TRBJ2-2, the V gene TRBV9; a weak D match, TRBD2 (5 bases). Germline CDR1 SGDLS, CDR2 YYNGEE. This CDR3 region has 18 residues. DNA of the CDR3: TGTGCCAGCAGCGTGCACCAGGACGGCGGATGGGCCACCGGGGAGCTGTATTTT. The encoded protein is CASSVHQDGGWATGELYF. Filled out from reference TRBV9 and TRBJ2-2, the complete variable domain reads DSGVTQTPKHLITATGQRVTLRCSPRSGDLSVYWYQQSLDQGLQFLIQYYNGEERAKGNILERFSAQQFPDLHSELNLSSLELGDSALYFCASSVHQDGGWATGELYFGEGSRLTVL.

A remark on this clonotype: The CDR3 does not close with the conserved phenylalanine or tryptophan, likely indicating a read error. V usage is TRBV25-1 and J usage is TRBJ2-3; tentatively, D is TRBD1 (5 bases). The CDR3 totals 16 residues. V shed 5 bases and J shed 4 bases, with 19 bases lying between them. Germline-derived CDR1 and CDR2 are MGHDK and SYGVNS. DNA of the CDR3: TGTGCCAGCAGTCCTACAGGAATGGGGTTTGCAGATACGCAGTATATT. Translated: CASSPTGMGFADTQYI.

With respect to this clonotype: The junction shows a germline mismatch at one end, possibly a read error. The chain combines TRBV19 with TRBJ2-2; TRBD2 is a possible D gene (5 bases). This CDR3 has 13 residues. Looked up from germline, CDR1 is LNHDA and CDR2 is SQIVND (reference sequence). Here the CDR3 reads CASSIIGSGELCF. As DNA, the CDR3 is TGTGCCAGTAGTATAATCGGTTCCGGGGAGCTGTGTTTT.

V is TRBV27 and J is TRBJ2-7; 9 nucleotides agree with TRBD1. Trimming took 6 bases from V and 5 from J; bases not matched to a gene: 8. The CDR3 runs 14 residues. Germline CDR1 reads MNHEY; CDR2 reads SMNVEV (reference sequence). This CDR3 reads CASRTGTGSHEQYF. CDR3 DNA sequence: TGTGCCAGCAGAACAGGGACAGGGAGCCACGAGCAGTACTTC.